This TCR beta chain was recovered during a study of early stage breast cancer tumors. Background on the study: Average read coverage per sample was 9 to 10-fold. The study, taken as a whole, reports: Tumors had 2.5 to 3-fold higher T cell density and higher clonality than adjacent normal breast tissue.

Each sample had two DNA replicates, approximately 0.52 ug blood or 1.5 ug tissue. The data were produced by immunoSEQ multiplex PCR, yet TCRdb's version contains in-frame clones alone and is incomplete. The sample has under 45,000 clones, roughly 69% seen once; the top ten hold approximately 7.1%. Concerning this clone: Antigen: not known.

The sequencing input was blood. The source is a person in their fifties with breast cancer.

The chain's CDR3 is CASSLGRSSGNTIYF. The DNA of the CDR3 is TGTGCCAGCAGCTTGGGACGGAGCTCTGGAAACACCATATATTTT. The rearrangement links TRBV5-4 to TRBJ1-3; D is unresolved. The CDR3 spans 15 residues. From germline, CDR1 is SGHNT and CDR2 YYREEE (reference sequence). Trimming took off 0 bases at V and 0 bases at J, with 7 bases between the two ends.